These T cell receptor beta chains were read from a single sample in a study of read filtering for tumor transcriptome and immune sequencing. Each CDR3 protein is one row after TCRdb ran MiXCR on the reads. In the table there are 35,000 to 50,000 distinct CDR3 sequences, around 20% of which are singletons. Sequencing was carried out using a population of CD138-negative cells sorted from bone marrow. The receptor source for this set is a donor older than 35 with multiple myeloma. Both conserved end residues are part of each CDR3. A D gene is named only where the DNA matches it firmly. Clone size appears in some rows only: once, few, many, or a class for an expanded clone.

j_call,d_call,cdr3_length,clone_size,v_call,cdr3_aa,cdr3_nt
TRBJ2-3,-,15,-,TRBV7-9,CASSLRGSGTDTQYF,TGTGCCAGCAGCTTACGTGGCTCAGGCACAGATACGCAGTATTTT
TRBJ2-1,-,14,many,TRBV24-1,CATSGLAEYNEQFF,TGTGCCACCAGTGGATTAGCGGAGTACAATGAGCAGTTCTTC
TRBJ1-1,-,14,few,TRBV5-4,CASSPPSENTEAFF,TGTGCCAGCAGCCCCCCTAGTGAGAACACTGAAGCTTTCTTT
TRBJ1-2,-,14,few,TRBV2,CASNQGVTNYGYTF,TGTGCCAGCAACCAGGGCGTTACTAACTATGGCTACACCTTC
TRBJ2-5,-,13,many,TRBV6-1,CASSAGSQETQYF,TGTGCCAGCAGTGCGGGATCCCAAGAGACCCAGTACTTC
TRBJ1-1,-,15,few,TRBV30,CAWSVYGSLNTEAFF,TGTGCCTGGAGTGTATACGGCAGCCTGAACACTGAAGCTTTCTTT
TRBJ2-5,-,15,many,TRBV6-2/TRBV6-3,CASSYNWGGGETQYF,TGTGCCAGCAGTTACAATTGGGGAGGCGGAGAGACCCAGTACTTC
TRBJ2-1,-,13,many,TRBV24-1,CATGARAGNEQFF,TGTGCCACCGGAGCCAGAGCTGGAAATGAGCAGTTCTTC
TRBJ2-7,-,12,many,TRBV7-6,CASSTSSYEQYF,TGTGCCAGCAGCACCTCTTCCTACGAGCAGTACTTC
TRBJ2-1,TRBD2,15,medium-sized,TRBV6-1,CASSGTSGEYNEQFF,TGTGCCAGCAGTGGGACTAGCGGTGAATACAATGAGCAGTTCTTC
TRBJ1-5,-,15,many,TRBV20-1,CSAIAGTPGPQPQHF,TGCAGCGCTATAGCCGGGACTCCAGGCCCTCAGCCCCAGCATTTT
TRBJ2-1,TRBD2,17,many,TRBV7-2,CASSSKLSSGRYNEQFF,TGTGCCAGCAGCTCTAAGTTATCTAGCGGACGGTACAATGAGCAGTTCTTC
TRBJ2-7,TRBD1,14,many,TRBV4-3,CASSQPGQGNEQYF,TGCGCCAGCAGCCAACCGGGACAGGGGAACGAGCAGTACTTC
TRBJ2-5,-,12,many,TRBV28,CASSPPGETQYF,TGTGCCAGCAGTCCACCGGGGGAGACCCAGTACTTC
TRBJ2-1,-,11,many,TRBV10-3,CAISLNNEQFF,TGTGCCATCAGTCTTAACAATGAGCAGTTCTTC
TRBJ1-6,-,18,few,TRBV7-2,CASSLYSKPLTYNSPLHF,TGTGCCAGCAGCTTATATTCCAAACCCCTAACCTATAATTCACCCCTCCACTTT
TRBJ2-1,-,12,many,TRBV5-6,CASSSANNEQFF,TGTGCCAGCAGCTCGGCGAACAATGAGCAGTTCTTC
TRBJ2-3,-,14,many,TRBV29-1,CSVEAGGSTDTQYF,TGCAGCGTTGAAGCTGGGGGTAGCACAGATACGCAGTATTTT
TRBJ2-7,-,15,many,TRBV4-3,CASSQDAGVGWEQYF,TGCGCCAGCAGCCAAGACGCAGGGGTGGGGTGGGAGCAGTACTTC
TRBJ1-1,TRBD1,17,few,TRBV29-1,CSVIGPRQGVMNTEAFF,TGCAGCGTGATAGGGCCTAGACAGGGGGTCATGAACACTGAAGCTTTCTTT
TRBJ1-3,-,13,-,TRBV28,CASSGAGGSTIYF,TGTGCCAGCAGTGGGGCCGGAGGAAGCACCATATATTTT
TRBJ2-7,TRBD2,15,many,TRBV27,CASSLSERGSYEQYF,TGTGCCAGCAGTTTATCGGAGCGGGGATCCTACGAGCAGTACTTC
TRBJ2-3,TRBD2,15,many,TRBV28,CASSVSGYKPDTQYF,TGTGCCAGCAGTGTTAGCGGGTATAAGCCAGATACGCAGTATTTT
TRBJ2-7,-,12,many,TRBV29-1,CSVEGTSYEQYF,TGCAGCGTTGAGGGGACCTCCTACGAGCAGTACTTC
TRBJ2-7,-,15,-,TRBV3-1,CASSQDARGNYEQYF,TGTGCCAGCAGCCAAGATGCCCGGGGGAACTACGAGCAGTACTTC
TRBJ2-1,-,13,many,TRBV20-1,CSAWMSSYNEQFF,TGCAGTGCTTGGATGAGCTCCTACAATGAGCAGTTCTTC
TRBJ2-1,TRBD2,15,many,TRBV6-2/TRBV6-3,CASSYGLAGSVEQFF,TGTGCCAGCAGTTATGGGCTAGCGGGCTCGGTTGAGCAGTTCTTC
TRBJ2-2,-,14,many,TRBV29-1,CSVEWPLNTGELFF,TGCAGCGTTGAATGGCCGTTGAACACCGGGGAGCTGTTTTTT
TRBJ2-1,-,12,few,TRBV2,CASNMGVGEQFF,TGTGCCAGCAATATGGGAGTGGGTGAGCAGTTCTTC
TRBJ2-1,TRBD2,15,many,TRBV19,CASKPGLAGHNEQFF,TGTGCCAGTAAGCCGGGACTAGCGGGCCACAATGAGCAGTTCTTC
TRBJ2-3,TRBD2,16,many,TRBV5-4,CASSWGLAGGLDTQYF,TGTGCCAGCAGCTGGGGACTAGCGGGAGGGTTGGATACGCAGTATTTT
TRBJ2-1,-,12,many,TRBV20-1,CSARLNENEQFF,TGCAGTGCTAGGCTCAACGAGAATGAGCAGTTCTTC
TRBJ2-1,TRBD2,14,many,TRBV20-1,CSAGRTSGANEQFF,TGCAGTGCTGGGCGAACTAGCGGTGCCAATGAGCAGTTCTTC
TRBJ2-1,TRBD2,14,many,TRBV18,CASSQASGSDEQFF,TGTGCCAGCTCACAAGCTAGCGGGAGTGATGAGCAGTTCTTC
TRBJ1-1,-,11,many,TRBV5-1,CASSMDGEAFF,TGCGCCAGCAGCATGGACGGTGAGGCTTTCTTT
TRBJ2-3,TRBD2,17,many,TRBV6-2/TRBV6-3,CASSYSSSGRRTDTQYF,TGTGCCAGCAGTTACTCGTCTAGCGGGAGACGCACAGATACGCAGTATTTT
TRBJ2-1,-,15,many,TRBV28,CASSTGSRSYNEQFF,TGTGCCAGCAGCACCGGGTCCCGCTCCTACAATGAGCAGTTCTTC
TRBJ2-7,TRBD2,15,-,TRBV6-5,CASSYRPSGNNEQYF,TGTGCCAGCAGTTATCGCCCTAGCGGGAACAACGAGCAGTACTTC
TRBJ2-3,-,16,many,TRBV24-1,CATSGAGRRRADTQYF,TGTGCCACCAGTGGCGCGGGACGCCGACGGGCAGATACGCAGTATTTT
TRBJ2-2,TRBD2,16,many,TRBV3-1,CASSARTSGRTGELFF,TGTGCCAGCAGCGCCCGGACTAGCGGGAGGACCGGGGAGCTGTTTTTT
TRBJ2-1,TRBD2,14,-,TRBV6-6,CAGRRLAGGNEQFF,TGTGCCGGCAGGAGACTAGCGGGAGGCAATGAGCAGTTCTTC
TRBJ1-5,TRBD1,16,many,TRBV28,CASISRGLVSNQPQHF,TGTGCCAGCATTAGCAGGGGGCTGGTGAGCAATCAGCCCCAGCATTTT
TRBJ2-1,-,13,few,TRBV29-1,CSVARGAGNEQFF,TGCAGCGTTGCTCGGGGGGCAGGCAATGAGCAGTTCTTC
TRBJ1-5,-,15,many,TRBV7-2,CASSLGTDGNQPQHF,TGTGCCAGCAGCTTAGGGACGGACGGCAATCAGCCCCAGCATTTT
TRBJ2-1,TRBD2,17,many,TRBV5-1,CASSRELVLAGYNEQFF,TGCGCCAGCAGCCGGGAATTGGTATTAGCGGGCTACAATGAGCAGTTCTTC
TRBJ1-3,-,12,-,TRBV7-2,CASSLGLNTIYF,TGTGCCAGCAGCTTAGGATTAAACACCATATATTTT
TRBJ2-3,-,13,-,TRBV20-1,CSAPTSLTDTQYF,TGCAGTGCCCCGACTAGTTTGACAGATACGCAGTATTTT
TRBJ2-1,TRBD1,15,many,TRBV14,CASSDRDRAYNEQFF,TGTGCCAGCAGTGACCGGGACAGAGCCTACAATGAGCAGTTCTTC
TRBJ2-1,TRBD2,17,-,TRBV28,CASSTTPGTSGSNEQFF,TGTGCCAGCAGTACAACCCCCGGGACTAGCGGGAGCAATGAGCAGTTCTTC
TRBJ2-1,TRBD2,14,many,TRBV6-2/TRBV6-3,CASKTSGSYNEQFF,TGTGCCAGCAAAACTAGCGGGAGCTACAATGAGCAGTTCTTC
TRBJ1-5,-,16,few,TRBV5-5,CASSLVSSRSNQPQHF,TGTGCCAGCAGCTTGGTTTCCAGCCGGAGCAATCAGCCCCAGCATTTT
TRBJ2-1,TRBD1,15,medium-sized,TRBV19,CASSLGTAARNEQFF,TGTGCCAGTAGTTTAGGGACAGCCGCTCGGAATGAGCAGTTCTTC
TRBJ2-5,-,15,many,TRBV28,CASSTQDRGTETQYF,TGTGCCAGCAGTACCCAGGACAGAGGGACGGAGACCCAGTACTTC
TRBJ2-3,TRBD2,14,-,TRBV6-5,CVSRRLAGSDTQYF,TGTGTCAGCAGAAGACTAGCGGGGTCAGATACGCAGTATTTT
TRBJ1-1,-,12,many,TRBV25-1,CASSNPNTEAFF,TGTGCCAGCAGTAACCCGAACACTGAAGCTTTCTTT
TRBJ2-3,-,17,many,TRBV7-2,CASSLARYSYSTDTQYF,TGTGCCAGCAGCTTAGCGAGGTACTCCTACAGCACAGATACGCAGTATTTT
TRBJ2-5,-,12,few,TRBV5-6,CASSPNLETQYF,TGTGCCAGCAGCCCAAATCTCGAGACCCAGTACTTC
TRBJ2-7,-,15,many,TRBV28,CASSQPLRGSYEQYF,TGTGCCAGCAGTCAACCGCTTCGGGGGTCCTACGAGCAGTACTTC
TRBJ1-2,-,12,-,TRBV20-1,CSARTINYGYTF,TGCAGTGCTAGAACAATAAACTATGGCTACACCTTC